This is a list of T cell receptor beta chains from one sample in a study of cytomegalovirus exposure and HLA in healthy donors. Sequenced by immunoSEQ multiplex PCR; TCRdb stores in-frame clones only, minus some. The top ten clones hold about 3.9% of a sample with tens of thousands of clones, over 50% of them seen once. Sequenced: PBMCs. The source is a man aged 30 to 45 in good health and CMV-seronegative. CDR3s include the opening cysteine and the closing phenylalanine or tryptophan. D genes are given only for firm matches. Where a row states a size, it is once, few, many or the class of an expanded clone; other rows omit it.

len: 12
abundance: -
v_gene: TRBV2
d_gene: -
j_gene: TRBJ2-7
CDR3nt: TGTGCCGGGGAGGAGGACGCCTACGAGCAGTACTTC
CDR3aa: CAGEEDAYEQYF

len: 13
abundance: -
v_gene: TRBV11-3
d_gene: -
j_gene: TRBJ1-1
CDR3nt: TGTGCCAGCAGCACCTTTGGGCACACTGAAGCTTTCTTT
CDR3aa: CASSTFGHTEAFF

len: 15
abundance: -
v_gene: TRBV7-2
d_gene: -
j_gene: TRBJ1-2
CDR3nt: TGTGCCAGCAGCTTAGGAGGTCAGGGCGGCTATGGCTACACCTTC
CDR3aa: CASSLGGQGGYGYTF

len: 17
abundance: -
v_gene: TRBV19
d_gene: TRBD1
j_gene: TRBJ2-7
CDR3nt: TGTGCCAGTAGTGGACTCAAAGGACAGGGTAGATCCTACGAGCAGTACTTC
CDR3aa: CASSGLKGQGRSYEQYF

len: 13
abundance: -
v_gene: TRBV6-6
d_gene: TRBD1
j_gene: TRBJ1-2
CDR3nt: TGTGCCAGCAGCCTACAGGGGACCTATGGCTACACCTTC
CDR3aa: CASSLQGTYGYTF

len: 13
abundance: few
v_gene: TRBV19
d_gene: TRBD1
j_gene: TRBJ2-3
CDR3nt: TGTGCCACAGGACAGGGGCGGACAGATACGCAGTATTTT
CDR3aa: CATGQGRTDTQYF

len: 15
abundance: -
v_gene: TRBV6-1
d_gene: TRBD2
j_gene: TRBJ2-1
CDR3nt: TGTGCCAGCAGTGTTTTAGCGGGAGAGGCCAATGAGCAGTTCTTC
CDR3aa: CASSVLAGEANEQFF

len: 18
abundance: -
v_gene: TRBV5-8
d_gene: TRBD2
j_gene: TRBJ2-1
CDR3nt: TGTGCCAGCAGCTTGGAAGTGGTCGGAGCGGGGGCCCCCAATGAGCAGTTCTTC
CDR3aa: CASSLEVVGAGAPNEQFF

len: 15
abundance: once
v_gene: TRBV15
d_gene: -
j_gene: TRBJ2-7
CDR3nt: TGTGCCACCAGCGGACAGAGCGGGGCTACCTACGAGCAGTACTTC
CDR3aa: CATSGQSGATYEQYF

len: 17
abundance: few
v_gene: TRBV5-1
d_gene: TRBD1
j_gene: TRBJ1-5
CDR3nt: TGCGCCAGCAGCCCAGAACCGACAGGGATCCGCAATCAGCCCCAGCATTTT
CDR3aa: CASSPEPTGIRNQPQHF

len: 15
abundance: -
v_gene: TRBV7-6
d_gene: -
j_gene: TRBJ2-2
CDR3nt: TGTGCCAGCAGCTTAGTGGCGGGGAACACCGGGGAGCTGTTTTTT
CDR3aa: CASSLVAGNTGELFF

len: 13
abundance: -
v_gene: TRBV2
d_gene: -
j_gene: TRBJ2-1
CDR3nt: TGTGCCAAGAGCGAAGTCTCCTACAATGAGCAGTTCTTC
CDR3aa: CAKSEVSYNEQFF

len: 14
abundance: -
v_gene: TRBV11-3
d_gene: -
j_gene: TRBJ2-7
CDR3nt: TGTGCCAGCAGCCCCCCCGACAGGTTCTACGAGCAGTACTTC
CDR3aa: CASSPPDRFYEQYF

len: 16
abundance: once
v_gene: TRBV29-1
d_gene: -
j_gene: TRBJ2-1
CDR3nt: TGCAGCGTTGAAGGGCTGATGGAGGGGCCTTACAATGAGCAGTTCTTC
CDR3aa: CSVEGLMEGPYNEQFF

len: 17
abundance: -
v_gene: TRBV4-3
d_gene: TRBD1
j_gene: TRBJ2-3
CDR3nt: TGCGCCAGCAGCCGGAGGGCTTCGGGACAGGGAACAGATACGCAGTATTTT
CDR3aa: CASSRRASGQGTDTQYF

len: 16
abundance: -
v_gene: TRBV7-6
d_gene: TRBD2
j_gene: TRBJ2-2
CDR3nt: TGTGCCAGCAGTGCCCTAGCGGGGGAGAACACCGGGGAGCTGTTTTTT
CDR3aa: CASSALAGENTGELFF

len: 16
abundance: -
v_gene: TRBV6-1
d_gene: TRBD2
j_gene: TRBJ2-1
CDR3nt: TGTGCCAGCAGTGGGGGACTATTTTTCCCAAACAATGAGCAGTTCTTC
CDR3aa: CASSGGLFFPNNEQFF

len: 16
abundance: -
v_gene: TRBV4-1
d_gene: -
j_gene: TRBJ2-1
CDR3nt: TGCGCCAGCAGCCCTGACCAGGGGAGTCAGGTCCATGAGCAGTTCTTC
CDR3aa: CASSPDQGSQVHEQFF

len: 16
abundance: -
v_gene: TRBV18
d_gene: -
j_gene: TRBJ1-1
CDR3nt: TGTGCCAGCTCACCTGGCTGGGGCACCAGACTCACTGAAGCTTTCTTT
CDR3aa: CASSPGWGTRLTEAFF

len: 12
abundance: -
v_gene: TRBV25-1
d_gene: -
j_gene: TRBJ1-2
CDR3nt: TGTGCCACCCTGGAAGGGGCCTATGGCTACACCTTC
CDR3aa: CATLEGAYGYTF

len: 15
abundance: -
v_gene: TRBV27
d_gene: -
j_gene: TRBJ2-7
CDR3nt: TGTGCCAGCAGTTTTGCGGCAGGGTTTCGCTACGAGCAGTACTTC
CDR3aa: CASSFAAGFRYEQYF

len: 14
abundance: -
v_gene: TRBV2
d_gene: -
j_gene: TRBJ1-6
CDR3nt: TGTGCCAGCAGGTCAGGGGTGCGAAATTCACCCCTCCACTTT
CDR3aa: CASRSGVRNSPLHF

len: 11
abundance: -
v_gene: TRBV20-1
d_gene: -
j_gene: TRBJ2-5
CDR3nt: TGCAGTGCTTTGGCGGGAGAGACCCAGTACTTC
CDR3aa: CSALAGETQYF

len: 12
abundance: -
v_gene: TRBV6-5
d_gene: -
j_gene: TRBJ2-7
CDR3nt: TGTGCCAGCAGTTCTGGTGCGTACGAGCAGTACTTC
CDR3aa: CASSSGAYEQYF

len: 16
abundance: -
v_gene: TRBV27
d_gene: -
j_gene: TRBJ1-6
CDR3nt: TGTGCCAGCAGTTTATCGATTGGGGGGGCTAATTCACCCCTCCACTTT
CDR3aa: CASSLSIGGANSPLHF

len: 14
abundance: -
v_gene: TRBV15
d_gene: TRBD1
j_gene: TRBJ2-6
CDR3nt: TGTGCCACAGCAGGGGGATCTGGGGCCAACGTCCTGACTTTC
CDR3aa: CATAGGSGANVLTF

len: 14
abundance: -
v_gene: TRBV2
d_gene: -
j_gene: TRBJ1-2
CDR3nt: TGTGCCAGCAGTGAACAGGGAAGCCGCTATGGCTACACCTTC
CDR3aa: CASSEQGSRYGYTF

len: 17
abundance: once
v_gene: TRBV4-1
d_gene: TRBD1
j_gene: TRBJ2-7
CDR3nt: TGCGCCAGCAGCCAGAGGGGGCTCAAGGACAGGGCCTACGAGCAGTACTTC
CDR3aa: CASSQRGLKDRAYEQYF

len: 16
abundance: few
v_gene: TRBV9
d_gene: TRBD1
j_gene: TRBJ2-2
CDR3nt: TGTGCCAGCAGCTCCCCGGGACAGGCTAACACCGGGGAGCTGTTTTTT
CDR3aa: CASSSPGQANTGELFF